This T cell receptor (beta chain) was obtained from a study of neurological immune-mediated disorders (dated by TCRdb to between 2018 and 2020). A note on the overall study: Among the roughly 34 multiple sclerosis patients, relapsing-remitting MS was present in approximately 31 and secondary progressive MS was present in 3. The cohort was made up of approximately 69 subjects, consisting of around 14 HAM/TSP patients, some 34 multiple sclerosis patients and approximately 20 healthy controls. Alongside PBMC samples, the set of more than 85 TCR-beta libraries contained longitudinal samples, technical triplicates, and paired CD4+ and CD8+ T-cell subsets that had been sorted. Using UMI-based sequencing, the study compared peripheral blood TCR-beta repertoires from patients with HTLV-I-associated myelopathy (HAM/TSP), patients with multiple sclerosis, and healthy controls.

This clonotype was counted ten times or more. This receptor's antigen is unknown. One base away there is no much larger clone; base qualities are not given. The junction carries 9 bases between V and J, which are trimmed by 4 bases and 5 bases respectively. The CDR3 goes from the cysteine to the phenylalanine over 13 residues. Only the CDR3 region is kept as DNA, spanning 39 bases read in frame from base 1. The germline V gene encodes CDR1 SGHDN and CDR2 FVKESK. For the unsorted PBMC libraries, 2 million PBMCs were stored in RNAlater at -80 degrees C until RNA extraction and were used to generate the libraries. The multiple sclerosis patients were enrolled in a US clinical protocol that evaluated disease progression with magnetic resonance imaging. Peripheral blood was subjected to Ficoll-Hypaque density gradient centrifugation to isolate PBMCs, which were then cryopreserved in liquid nitrogen. Results and caveats for the whole study, not just this receptor: The MS cluster was not associated with any clinical or MRI features, and the authors stated that larger cohorts are needed. No identical CDR3 amino acid sequences were found to be shared among expanded clones across subjects, suggesting that TCR-beta repertoires were private in all groups. TCR clonal expansion was greatest in HAM/TSP patients and smallest in MS patients, who ranked below even healthy controls. Phylogenetic analysis grouped repertoires from 18 of 34 MS patients into a cluster of related CDR3 sequences, suggesting a possible repertoire-level signature.

cDNA was synthesized by template-switch 5'RACE using a primer carrying a 10-nucleotide random unique molecular identifier by which each TCR transcript was tagged. Over 180 million TCR-beta sequences, covering 15-18 subjects, were produced in each sequencing run. Total RNA was extracted with the RNeasy kit. TCR-beta VDJ regions were amplified with primers for the TCR constant region and the 5'RACE anchor, using the KAPA Real-time Library Amplification kit. Sample indexes and Illumina adaptors were added in a first PCR, and a second PCR then increased library yield. After Ampure bead purification, the roughly 650 bp TCR product was size-selected on a 2% E-gel SizeSelection system. Library quality was checked on a Bioanalyzer, concentration was measured with Qubit, and libraries were quantified with the Kapa Library Quantification kit before pooling. Paired-end 2 x 150 bp sequencing of the libraries was performed on an Illumina HiSeq 2500. To increase sequence diversity, 25-30% phiX was spiked into each library pool. Under the source paper's analysis protocol: The quality-filtered reads were processed with the UMI-based MiGEC pipeline, whose error correction step removed more than 80% of the raw TCR sequences. IMGT germline references were used for aligning VDJ genes, and each clonotype was defined as a unique CDR3 amino acid sequence together with its V-J genes. Clonal expansion, Shannon diversity and CDR3 relatedness were evaluated with VDJtools (CalcPairwiseDistances, ClusterSamples), while phylogenetic trees were built in CLCbio workbench. A clone was classed as expanded if it had 8 or more unique UMIs, a cutoff based on coefficient-of-variation modelling across technical triplicates. Starting from the raw public reads, TCRdb applied fastp trimming at Q25, assembled clones with MiXCR and retained in-frame beta chains. Rows are unified per CDR3 protein, each entry keeping the most common DNA and genes. The V and J calls were determined by TCRdb, not by the authors. The sample records about 62,000 distinct CDR3 sequences, about 3.5% of which are singletons. Clones ranked in the top ten supply about 2% of the sample.

The sample was PBMCs. The rearrangement combines TRBV14 with TRBJ1-5; the D gene cannot be named for sure. The clonotype comes from a woman aged 50 to 65 with multiple sclerosis. The DNA sequence is TGTGCCAGCAGCCCATCCGGGGATCAGCCCCAGCATTTT. Its translation reads: CASSPSGDQPQHF.